This entry lists 10 T cell receptor beta chains sequenced from one sample in a study of regulatory T cells in long-lasting Graves disease. TCR beta libraries were built with iRepertoire HTBI primers and Arm-PCR of CDR3 regions. TCRdb reprocessed the multiplex PCR reads via MiXCR and lists one record per CDR3 protein. The sample holds 400,000 to 600,000 distinct CDR3 sequences; approximately 21% are singletons and the top ten take roughly 7%. Described time point: persistent/refractory GD, antithyroid drugs over 5 years with positive TRAb. From RNA extracted from PBMCs, the TCR library was made. Here the sequenced sample was peripheral blood mononuclear cells (PBMCs), taken when the disease was refractory, from a patient treated with antithyroid drugs. The source of these receptors is a female donor with Graves disease.

The gene calls are TRBV2 and TRBJ2-6; 7 bases are shared with TRBD1. J gave up 4 bases and V 5 bases, and 14 bases lay outside the gene matches. CDR1 is SNHLY, CDR2 FYNNEI, per germline. The CDR3 consists of 18 residues. CDR3 in DNA: TGTGCCAGCAGTCTCCCCGGGCCTGACAGGGCCGGGGCCAACGTCCTGACTTTC. As protein: CASSLPGPDRAGANVLTF.

This clonotype was counted a few times. CDR3 bases: TGTGCCAGCTTGTCAGGGGGGGAGAACCTTAACGGGGAGCTGTTTTTT. Translating gives CASLSGGENLNGELFF. J is TRBJ2-2 and V is TRBV28, with D perhaps matching TRBD1 or TRBD2 (7 bases each). This CDR3 has 16 residues. Trimming left V 8 bases short and J 7 bases short, with 23 bases between. Per the germline V gene, CDR1 is MDHEN and CDR2 is SYDVKM.

This clonotype was counted a few times. V and J are TRBV27 and TRBJ2-2, with 8 bases aligning to TRBD2. The CDR3 has 16 amino acids. Germline V gene sequence: CDR1 MNHEY, CDR2 SMNVEV (reference sequence). The V segment lost 6 bases and the J segment 5 bases; nucleotides outside the gene matches: 11. Here the CDR3 reads CASSQLSGRGTGELFF. The DNA of the CDR3 is TGTGCCAGCAGCCAACTCAGCGGGAGAGGTACCGGGGAGCTGTTTTTT.

In regard to this clonotype: Mismatch with germline at one junction end may stem from a read error. This sequence joins TRBV11-2 and TRBJ2-5; 7 nucleotides agree with TRBD1. From germline, CDR1 is SGHAT and CDR2 FQNNGV. The CDR3 contains 14 residues. The CDR3 loop is CASSETGIQETQYF. For the CDR3, the DNA is TGCGCCAGCAGTGAGACAGGGATCCAAGAGACCCAGTACTTC.

This clonotype has only a few counts. This chain links TRBV7-9 with TRBJ2-7; 9 nucleotides line up with TRBD2. V trimming: 6 bases; J trimming: 6 bases; junction bases outside the gene matches: 12. Germline CDR1 is SEHNR and CDR2 is FQNEAQ (reference sequence). The CDR3 runs 15 residues. The CDR3: CASSPRGTSRFEQYF. In nucleotides, the CDR3 is TGTGCCAGCAGTCCTCGGGGGACTAGCCGGTTCGAGCAGTACTTC.

This clonotype was picked up a small number of times. The V gene is TRBV5-1, the J gene TRBJ1-2; no clear D gene. Germline lookup yields CDR1 SGHRS and CDR2 YFSETQ. Trimming pared 6 bases from V and 5 bases from J, leaving 11 bases between. The CDR3 runs 12 residues. CDR3 in amino acids: CASKRGAYGYTF. In nucleotides, the CDR3 is TGCGCCAGCAAACGAGGAGCTTATGGCTACACCTTC.

This clonotype has ten or more counts. V usage is TRBV6-2 or TRBV6-3 and J usage is TRBJ2-7, with 8 bases matching TRBD1. V was pared by 4 bases and J by 4 bases, with 9 bases of the junction left unmatched. The CDR3 is 15 amino acids. Germline CDR1 and CDR2: MNHEY and SVGEGT. The CDR3 region has the DNA TGTGCCAGCAGTTCCCTCGGGACAGGTAATTACGAGCAGTACTTC. Translated: CASSSLGTGNYEQYF.

There are many counts of this clonotype. The chain uses TRBV13 and TRBJ2-4; maybe TRBD1 (6 bases). The CDR3 spans 14 residues. V lost 5 bases and J lost 0, with 8 bases in between. Germline assignment: CDR1 PRHDT and CDR2 FYEKMQ (reference sequence). CDR3 sequence: CASSEGEAKNIQYF. CDR3 nucleotides: TGTGCCAGCAGCGAGGGGGAAGCCAAAAACATTCAGTACTTC.

This clonotype has a handful of counts. The chain recombines TRBV30 with TRBJ1-6, with D perhaps TRBD1 (5 bases). The CDR3 is 15 amino acids. Germline assignment: CDR1 GTSNPN and CDR2 SVGIG (reference sequence). Deletions cut 0 bases from V and 7 bases from J, with 13 bases between. The CDR3 DNA is TGTGCCTGGAGTGTCCTGGGAAGGGGAAATTCACCCCTCCACTTT. Translation: CAWSVLGRGNSPLHF.

This clonotype was detected only a few times. The gene calls are TRBV12-3 or TRBV12-4 and TRBJ1-5; D ambiguous. The CDR3 contains 16 residues. The V end was cut by 7 bases, the J end by 6 bases, with 22 bases between. The CDR3 here is CASTFVAGEIGQPQHF. The CDR3 region has the DNA TGTGCCAGCACCTTTGTAGCTGGGGAAATTGGTCAGCCCCAGCATTTT.